This T cell receptor beta chain came from a study of a mutant IDH1 vaccine in newly diagnosed glioma. Whole-study context: Eight vaccine doses were administered to patients at weeks 1, 3, 5, 7, 11, 15, 19 and 23.

Profiled with immunoSEQ multiplex PCR; TCRdb holds only in-frame clones, not every one. Among some 130,000 clones, about 82% were seen once, and the ten largest hold approximately 5%. The time point denotes: week 11, during vaccination. Mutant IDH1 20-mer peptide, at 300 ug, made up each vaccine dose, with topical imiquimod. Donors' newly diagnosed IDH1-mutant WHO grade 3 or 4 astrocytomas lacked nuclear ATRX. With regard to this clone: The antigen is undetermined.

The CDR3 is made up of 14 amino acids. The germline V gene has CDR1 SNHLY and CDR2 FYNNEI. Losses at the gene ends were 3 bases for V and 4 bases for J; bases not matched to a gene: 2. The source was PBMCs, collected from a glioma patient whose treatment included an IDH1 peptide vaccine. This clonotype was obtained from a man aged 35 to 55 with glioma. The gene calls are TRBV2 and TRBJ2-5, with 10 bases lining up with TRBD2. The CDR3 spells CASSEVAGGETQYF. DNA of the CDR3: TGTGCCAGCAGTGAGGTAGCGGGAGGAGAGACCCAGTACTTC.